These T cell receptor beta chains were read from a single sample in a study of long-term antiretroviral therapy in people with HIV. Some clones are missing from TCRdb's copy, which holds only in-frame ones; the method was immunoSEQ multiplex PCR. The table lists about 25,000 clones, about 80% of them singletons. The sample here was unsorted PBMCs, taken 1.1 years before starting antiretroviral therapy. These receptors came from a woman aged 40 to 50 with HIV. Each CDR3 is given with its conserved first and last residue. The D gene is left open where the match is weak. Rows may omit the clone size; those that give it use once, few, many or a size class.

v_call	cdr3_length	j_call	clone_size	d_call	cdr3_aa	cdr3_nt
TRBV4-3	15	TRBJ1-6	-	TRBD1	CASSQDRQGYSPLHF	TGCGCCAGCAGCCAAGATAGACAGGGCTATTCACCCCTCCACTTT
TRBV28	12	TRBJ1-2	-	-	CASSPGGYGYTF	TGTGCCAGCAGTCCCGGAGGCTATGGCTACACCTTC
TRBV28	14	TRBJ1-2	-	TRBD1	CASSTGTAVYGYTF	TGTGCCAGCAGTACCGGGACAGCCGTCTATGGCTACACCTTC
TRBV6-5	13	TRBJ1-1	-	TRBD1	CASSWTGWTEAFF	TGTGCCAGCAGTTGGACAGGGTGGACTGAAGCTTTCTTT
TRBV6-1	16	TRBJ2-3	-	TRBD2	CASSEEPGLALDTQYF	TGTGCCAGCAGTGAAGAACCGGGACTAGCCCTAGATACGCAGTATTTT
TRBV5-6	16	TRBJ1-1	once	TRBD1	CASSFLTGGMNTEAFF	TGTGCCAGCAGCTTTTTGACAGGGGGCATGAACACTGAAGCTTTCTTT
TRBV4-3	16	TRBJ1-1	-	-	CASSQDETRLGDEAFF	TGCGCCAGCAGCCAAGATGAGACAAGACTGGGGGATGAAGCTTTCTTT
TRBV12-5	17	TRBJ2-1	-	-	CASGLVRSGLTYNEQFF	TGTGCTAGTGGTTTGGTACGAAGCGGGTTGACATACAATGAGCAGTTCTTC
TRBV10-3	12	TRBJ2-5	-	-	CAISESAETQYF	TGTGCCATCAGTGAGTCGGCGGAGACCCAGTACTTC
TRBV6-6	12	TRBJ1-1	few	-	CASSQGQFEAFF	TGTGCCAGCAGCCAAGGACAGTTTGAAGCTTTCTTT
TRBV6-5	14	TRBJ1-5	-	-	CASRQLNSNQPQHF	TGTGCCAGCAGACAGCTAAATAGCAATCAGCCCCAGCATTTT
TRBV7-2	14	TRBJ1-1	-	-	CASSLEGWLTEAFF	TGTGCCAGCAGCTTAGAAGGGTGGTTAACTGAAGCTTTCTTT
TRBV7-9	15	TRBJ2-5	-	TRBD2	CATTRLAGAQETQYF	TGTGCCACCACGAGGCTAGCGGGAGCCCAAGAGACCCAGTACTTC
TRBV27	15	TRBJ2-7	-	-	CASSLLGGEWDEQYF	TGTGCCAGCAGTTTACTCGGGGGCGAATGGGACGAGCAGTACTTC
TRBV30	15	TRBJ2-7	-	-	CAWSKLGFQTPEQYF	TGTGCCTGGAGTAAACTTGGGTTTCAGACTCCCGAGCAGTACTTC
TRBV11-3	12	TRBJ1-1	-	-	CASSLDFAEAFF	TGTGCCAGCAGCTTAGATTTCGCTGAAGCTTTCTTT
TRBV11-2	16	TRBJ1-3	-	-	CASSLNRVGPGNTIYF	TGTGCCAGCAGCTTGAACAGGGTCGGCCCTGGAAACACCATATATTTT
TRBV10-1	13	TRBJ1-1	few	-	CASRIGQNTEAFF	TGCGCCAGCAGGATCGGACAGAACACTGAAGCTTTCTTT
TRBV7-9	15	TRBJ2-3	-	-	CASSLRPYSTDTQYF	TGTGCCAGCAGCCTAAGACCATATAGCACAGATACGCAGTATTTT
TRBV7-9	13	TRBJ2-7	-	-	CASSLVGHYEQYF	TGTGCCAGCAGCTTAGTCGGACACTACGAGCAGTACTTC
TRBV29-1	13	TRBJ2-3	-	TRBD2	CSALAGGEDTQYF	TGCAGCGCTTTAGCGGGAGGGGAGGATACGCAGTATTTT
TRBV29-1	12	TRBJ2-3	-	-	CSVDPSTDTQYF	TGCAGCGTTGATCCTAGCACAGATACGCAGTATTTT
TRBV19	12	TRBJ1-2	-	-	CASSIYRDGYTF	TGTGCCAGTAGTATCTACAGGGATGGCTACACCTTC
TRBV7-2	15	TRBJ2-1	-	-	CASSLVGEAYNEQFF	TGTGCCAGCAGCTTAGTCGGGGAAGCGTACAATGAGCAGTTCTTC
TRBV6-4	14	TRBJ1-1	-	-	CASSEGTVNTEAFF	TGTGCCAGCAGTGAAGGGACCGTGAACACTGAAGCTTTCTTT
TRBV5-1	16	TRBJ2-5	-	-	CASSLMSLDPQETQYF	TGCGCCAGCAGCTTGATGTCCTTGGACCCTCAAGAGACCCAGTACTTC
TRBV5-5	16	TRBJ2-2	-	TRBD1	CASSLGRTGEPGELFF	TGTGCCAGCAGCTTGGGAAGGACAGGGGAACCCGGGGAGCTGTTTTTT
TRBV5-1	15	TRBJ1-4	-	-	CASSLVAPTDEKLFF	TGCGCCAGCAGCTTGGTGGCCCCTACAGATGAAAAACTGTTTTTT
TRBV7-2	14	TRBJ2-7	-	-	CASSLITVTYEQYF	TGTGCCAGCAGCTTAATCACGGTTACCTACGAGCAGTACTTC
TRBV5-1	14	TRBJ2-5	-	-	CASSAGTAQETQYF	TGCGCCAGCAGCGCCGGGACCGCACAAGAGACCCAGTACTTC
TRBV7-9	16	TRBJ2-1	-	TRBD2	CASTQERGSSYNEQFF	TGTGCCAGCACCCAGGAGCGGGGAAGCTCCTACAATGAGCAGTTCTTC
TRBV19	12	TRBJ1-2	once	-	CASRTRDYGYTF	TGTGCCAGTAGAACACGGGACTATGGCTACACCTTC
TRBV4-1	18	TRBJ1-3	-	-	CASSQPKSPLGVKNTIYF	TGCGCCAGCAGCCAACCTAAAAGTCCCCTCGGGGTAAAAAACACCATATATTTT
TRBV4-3	15	TRBJ1-2	-	-	CASSPGGGYDYGYTF	TGCGCCAGCAGCCCCGGGGGGGGCTACGACTATGGCTACACCTTC
TRBV29-1	12	TRBJ1-2	-	-	CSAGDSNYGYTF	TGCAGCGCTGGTGACTCTAACTATGGCTACACCTTC
TRBV7-2	16	TRBJ2-7	-	TRBD2	CASSLAGGGGPYEQYF	TGTGCCAGCAGCTTAGCAGGCGGGGGGGGTCCCTACGAGCAGTACTTC
TRBV15	13	TRBJ2-7	-	-	CATSGRQNYEQYF	TGTGCCACCAGCGGACGACAGAACTACGAGCAGTACTTC
TRBV5-1	15	TRBJ2-5	-	-	CASSLSPTIQETQYF	TGCGCCAGCAGCTTGTCACCTACAATCCAAGAGACCCAGTACTTC
TRBV5-6	15	TRBJ2-5	-	-	CASSPPGIPGETQYF	TGTGCCAGCAGCCCCCCCGGAATACCCGGGGAGACCCAGTACTTC
TRBV7-9	11	TRBJ1-2	-	-	CASTLTYGYTF	TGTGCCAGCACCCTCACCTATGGCTACACCTTC
TRBV2	16	TRBJ1-5	-	-	CASKPRLLGSNQPQHF	TGTGCCAGCAAACCGCGGCTCCTGGGGAGCAATCAGCCCCAGCATTTT
TRBV19	14	TRBJ1-2	once	-	CASSKERVSYGYTF	TGTGCCAGTAGTAAGGAGAGGGTCAGCTATGGCTACACCTTC
TRBV7-9	16	TRBJ2-6	once	TRBD1	CASRPDRGPGANVLTF	TGTGCCAGCCGACCGGACAGGGGGCCTGGGGCCAACGTCCTGACTTTC
TRBV5-1	15	TRBJ1-2	once	-	CASSFSGIRLYGYTF	TGCGCCAGCAGCTTCTCGGGGATAAGACTTTATGGCTACACCTTC
TRBV30	15	TRBJ1-2	-	-	CAWKEAGVLLEGYTF	TGTGCCTGGAAAGAGGCAGGGGTACTGCTGGAGGGCTACACCTTC
TRBV6-1	14	TRBJ2-1	-	-	CASSEPGSVDEQFF	TGTGCCAGCAGTGAACCCGGGAGTGTGGATGAGCAGTTCTTC
TRBV9	15	TRBJ1-2	few	-	CASSGGRTLNYGYTF	TGTGCCAGCAGCGGGGGACGGACTCTTAACTATGGCTACACCTTC
TRBV4-1	18	TRBJ1-2	-	-	CASSRPRDTSRLNFWYTF	TGCGCCAGCAGCCGCCCCCGGGACACAAGTCGTCTAAACTTTTGGTACACCTTC
TRBV7-8	18	TRBJ2-3	-	TRBD2	CASSKRTSGRDSTDTQYF	TGTGCCAGCAGCAAGCGGACTAGCGGGAGGGATAGCACAGATACGCAGTATTTT
TRBV9	14	TRBJ1-2	-	-	CASRPGDGYYGYTF	TGTGCCAGCAGGCCAGGGGATGGATACTATGGCTACACCTTC
TRBV29-1	19	TRBJ2-2	-	TRBD2	CSARFSITSGGMNTGELFF	TGCAGCGCTCGCTTTTCAATAACTAGCGGGGGGATGAACACCGGGGAGCTGTTTTTT
TRBV7-9	17	TRBJ2-1	few	TRBD2	CASSSLLAGGPSVEQFF	TGTGCCAGCAGCTCCCTCCTAGCGGGAGGGCCCTCGGTGGAGCAGTTCTTC